This T cell receptor beta chain was documented in a study of T cells after yellow fever vaccination. A universal primer site and UMIs were added as TCR cDNA was made by 5'RACE template switching. TCRdb analysed the 5' RACE reads with MiXCR anew, one entry per CDR3 protein. The data show some 300,000 distinct CDR3 sequences, with roughly 9% seen just once and 3% to 4% held by the top ten. V was pared by 7 bases and J by 4 bases, with 11 bases of the junction left unmatched. The CDR3 is made up of 16 amino acids. Per the germline V gene, CDR1 is KGHDR and CDR2 is SFDVKD. Study conclusions and caveats: Just a small share of clonotypes turned up in the CD4 compartment as well as the CD8 compartment. A large majority of primary-vaccination clones showed up again after the booster (96% CD4, about 90% CD8).

Concerning this clonotype itself: Its target is unknown.

V gene TRBV24-1 combines with J gene TRBJ2-2; 7 bases are a match to TRBD2. Sequencing was performed on CD4+ T cells sorted from PBMCs, taken 5 days after the yellow fever booster vaccination. The source is a man aged 18 to 29 who received the YFV17D yellow fever vaccine. CDR3 sequence: CATSSSRGVSTGELFF. As DNA, the CDR3 is TGTGCCACCAGCTCTTCTCGGGGGGTATCCACCGGGGAGCTGTTTTTT.